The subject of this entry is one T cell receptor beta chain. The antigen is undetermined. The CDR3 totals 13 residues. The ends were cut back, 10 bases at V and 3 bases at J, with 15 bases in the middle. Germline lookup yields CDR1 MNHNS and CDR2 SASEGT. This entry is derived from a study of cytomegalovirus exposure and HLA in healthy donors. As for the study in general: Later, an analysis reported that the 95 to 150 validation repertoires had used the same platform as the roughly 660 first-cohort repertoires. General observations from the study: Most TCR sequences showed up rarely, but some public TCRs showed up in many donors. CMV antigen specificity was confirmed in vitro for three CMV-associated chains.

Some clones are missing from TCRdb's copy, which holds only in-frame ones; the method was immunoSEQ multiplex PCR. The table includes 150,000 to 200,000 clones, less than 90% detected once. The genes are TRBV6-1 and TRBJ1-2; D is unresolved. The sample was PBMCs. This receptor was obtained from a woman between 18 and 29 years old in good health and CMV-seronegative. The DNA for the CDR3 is TGTGCCACCCGGGGAGCATTGGACTATGGCTACACCTTC. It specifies CATRGALDYGYTF.